This T cell receptor (beta chain) originates from a study of blood T cells in healthy people across ages. It was with a sample-barcoded 5' primer and a J-beta primer mix that a second PCR of roughly 7 to 12 cycles was run. TCRdb reanalysed the 5' RACE reads using MiXCR and keeps one entry per CDR3 protein. The sample lists about 640,000 distinct CDR3 sequences, 58% occurring once. The germline V gene has CDR1 SGDLS and CDR2 YYNGEE. Deletions cut 2 bases from V and 4 bases from J, with 13 bases between. This CDR3 has 15 residues. The J gene is TRBJ1-5, the V gene TRBV9; D may be TRBD1 (5 bases). Sequencing was done on a sample of blood. This receptor was obtained from a man aged 55 to 70 in good health. The CDR3 region is CASSVDQGFNQPQHF. The CDR3, as DNA: TGTGCCAGCAGCGTCGATCAGGGTTTTAATCAGCCCCAGCATTTT.